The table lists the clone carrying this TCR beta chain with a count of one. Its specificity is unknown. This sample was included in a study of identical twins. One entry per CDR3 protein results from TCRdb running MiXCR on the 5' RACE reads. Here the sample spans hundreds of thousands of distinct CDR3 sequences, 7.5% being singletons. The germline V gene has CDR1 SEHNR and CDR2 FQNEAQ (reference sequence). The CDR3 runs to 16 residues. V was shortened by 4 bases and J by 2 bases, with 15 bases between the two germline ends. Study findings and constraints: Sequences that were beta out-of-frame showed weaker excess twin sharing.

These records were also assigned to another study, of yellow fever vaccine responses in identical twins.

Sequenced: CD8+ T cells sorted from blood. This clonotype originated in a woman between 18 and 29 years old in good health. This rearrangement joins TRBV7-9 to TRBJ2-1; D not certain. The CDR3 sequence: CASSSRWQRPYNEQFF. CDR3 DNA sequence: TGTGCCAGCAGCTCAAGGTGGCAGAGACCCTACAATGAGCAGTTCTTC.